This TCR beta chain was obtained from a study of shared clonotypes between healthy human individuals. The assay was immunoSEQ multiplex PCR, and TCRdb's table has in-frame clones only and misses some. Of about 460,000 clones listed, approximately 71% were seen once; the top ten hold around 12%. The V and J ends lost 2 bases and 3 bases respectively, with 13 bases between them. Germline-derived CDR1 and CDR2 are MNHNY and SVGAGI (reference sequence). The CDR3 extends over 16 amino acids. Source material: PBMCs. The TCR originated in a woman aged 40 to 50 in good health. Some clones in this sample may be carry-over from other donors' samples. The chain recombines TRBV6-6 with TRBJ1-4; D gene uncertain. The CDR3 coding sequence is TGTGCCAGCAGTTACACACATCTGGGAGCTAATGAAAAACTGTTTTTT. Its protein product is CASSYTHLGANEKLFF.